This T cell receptor (beta chain) was found in a study of blood T cell repertoires in COVID-19. A remark on this clone: One end of the junction varies from germline; a read error may be responsible.

Per the study methods: Counts of nucleated cells, estimated from reference gene primer amplification, were obtained. Sequenced by immunoSEQ multiplex PCR; TCRdb stores in-frame clones only, minus some. V, J and clone size were drawn from that table, and D and trimming were deduced from the DNA. The data contain approximately 190,000 clones, 84% of them singletons. Participants, about 18 to 90 years old, spanned about 26 US areas. This TCR came from a man between 40 and 49 years old who had recovered from COVID-19. The material sequenced was PBMCs or T cells enriched from blood (not recorded which).

CDR3 in DNA: TGTGCCAGCAGCCTAGACTCCGGTCTAATTGATACGCAGTATTTT. This codes for CASSLDSGLIDTQYF. J is TRBJ2-3 and V is TRBV11-2; D is uncertain. Germline V CDR1 and CDR2: SGHAT, FQNNGV. This CDR3 has 15 residues. Variable domain in full (rest from reference TRBV11-2 and TRBJ2-3): EAGVAQSPRYKIIEKRQSVAFWCNPISGHATLYWYQQILGQGPKLLIQFQNNGVVDDSQLPKDRFSAERLKGVDSTLKIQPAKLEDSAVYLCASSLDSGLIDTQYFGPGTRLTVL.